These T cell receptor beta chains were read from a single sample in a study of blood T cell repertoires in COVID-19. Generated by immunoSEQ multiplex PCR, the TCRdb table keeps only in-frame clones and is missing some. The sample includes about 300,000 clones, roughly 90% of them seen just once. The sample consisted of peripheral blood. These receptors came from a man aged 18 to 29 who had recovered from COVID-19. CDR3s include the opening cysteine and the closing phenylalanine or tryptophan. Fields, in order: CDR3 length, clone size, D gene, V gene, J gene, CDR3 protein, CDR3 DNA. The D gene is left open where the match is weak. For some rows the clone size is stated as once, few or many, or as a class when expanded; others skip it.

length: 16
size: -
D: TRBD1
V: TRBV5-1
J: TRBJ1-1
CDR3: CASSWDLTGGNTEAFF
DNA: TGCGCCAGCAGCTGGGACCTGACAGGGGGGAACACTGAAGCTTTCTTT

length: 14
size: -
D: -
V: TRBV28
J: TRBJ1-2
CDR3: CASSTQVGHYGYTF
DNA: TGTGCCAGCAGTACACAGGTGGGGCACTATGGCTACACCTTC

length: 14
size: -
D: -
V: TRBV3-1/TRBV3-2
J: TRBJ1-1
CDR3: CASSQGTGNTEAFF
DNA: TGTGCCAGCAGCCAAGGCACAGGAAACACTGAAGCTTTCTTT

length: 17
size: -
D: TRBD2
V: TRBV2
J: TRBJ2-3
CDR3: CASAGAGGAGSTDTQYF
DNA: TGTGCCAGCGCCGGAGCGGGGGGAGCCGGGAGCACAGATACGCAGTATTTT

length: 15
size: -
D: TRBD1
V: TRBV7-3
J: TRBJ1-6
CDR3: CASSERGPGDSPLHF
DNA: TGTGCCAGCAGCGAGAGGGGGCCAGGGGACTCACCCCTCCACTTT

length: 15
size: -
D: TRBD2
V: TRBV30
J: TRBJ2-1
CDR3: CAFSPGTRFYNEQFF
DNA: TGTGCCTTTTCCCCCGGGACTAGGTTCTACAATGAGCAGTTCTTC

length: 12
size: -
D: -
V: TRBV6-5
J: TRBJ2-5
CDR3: CAVQGDPETQYF
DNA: TGTGCCGTACAGGGAGATCCAGAGACCCAGTACTTC

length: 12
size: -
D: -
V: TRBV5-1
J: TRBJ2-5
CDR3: CASSPSPETQYF
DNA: TGCGCCAGCAGTCCCTCCCCGGAGACCCAGTACTTC

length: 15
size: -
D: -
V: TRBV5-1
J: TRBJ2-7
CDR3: CASSLGGTSSYEQYF
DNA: TGCGCCAGCAGCTTGGGTGGGACAAGCTCCTACGAGCAGTACTTC

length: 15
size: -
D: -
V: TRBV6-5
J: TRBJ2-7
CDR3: CASSYSLGSSYEQYF
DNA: TGTGCCAGCAGTTACTCATTGGGCAGCTCCTACGAGCAGTACTTC

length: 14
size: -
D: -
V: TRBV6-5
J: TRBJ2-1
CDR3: CASSYSIWGDEQFF
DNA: TGTGCCAGCAGTTACTCGATCTGGGGGGATGAGCAGTTCTTC

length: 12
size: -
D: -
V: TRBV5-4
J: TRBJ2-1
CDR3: CASSPQGGEQFF
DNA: TGTGCCAGCAGCCCCCAGGGGGGTGAGCAGTTCTTC

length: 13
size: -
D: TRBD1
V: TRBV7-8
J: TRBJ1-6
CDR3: CASSFTGESPLHF
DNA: TGTGCCAGCAGCTTCACAGGGGAGTCACCCCTCCACTTT

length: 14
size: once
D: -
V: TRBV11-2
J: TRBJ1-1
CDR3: CASSFNNGDTEAFF
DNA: TGTGCCAGCAGCTTCAACAACGGGGACACTGAAGCTTTCTTT

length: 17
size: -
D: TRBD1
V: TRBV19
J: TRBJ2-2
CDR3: CASSIASRTGAPGELFF
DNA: TGTGCCAGTAGTATAGCATCCCGGACAGGGGCACCCGGGGAGCTGTTTTTT

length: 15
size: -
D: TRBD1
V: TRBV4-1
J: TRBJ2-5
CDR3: CASSHGTGSGETQYF
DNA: TGCGCCAGCAGCCACGGGACAGGGTCGGGGGAGACCCAGTACTTC

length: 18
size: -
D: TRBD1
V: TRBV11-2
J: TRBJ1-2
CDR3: CASSSNRDRGRPYYGYTF
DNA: TGTGCCAGCAGCTCAAACCGGGACAGGGGGCGCCCGTACTATGGCTACACCTTC

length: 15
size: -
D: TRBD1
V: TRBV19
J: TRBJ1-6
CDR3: CASSTATGVYSPLHF
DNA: TGTGCCAGTAGTACAGCGACAGGGGTCTATTCACCCCTCCACTTT

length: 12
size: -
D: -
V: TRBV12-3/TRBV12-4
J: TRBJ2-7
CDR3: CASSLRSYEQYF
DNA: TGTGCCAGCAGTCTACGGAGCTACGAGCAGTACTTC

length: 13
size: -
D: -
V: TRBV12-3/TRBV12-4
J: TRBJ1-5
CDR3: CASSPRLSQPQHF
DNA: TGTGCCAGCAGTCCCAGGTTGAGTCAGCCCCAGCATTTT

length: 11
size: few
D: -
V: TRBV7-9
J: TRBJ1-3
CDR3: CASSLGNTIYF
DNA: TGTGCCAGCAGCCTCGGAAACACCATATATTTT

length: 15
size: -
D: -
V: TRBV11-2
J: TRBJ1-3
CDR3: CASSPPGGDGNTIYF
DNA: TGTGCCAGCAGCCCACCGGGGGGGGATGGAAACACCATATATTTT

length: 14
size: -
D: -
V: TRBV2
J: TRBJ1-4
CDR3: CASSSRQELEKLFF
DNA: TGTGCCAGCAGTTCCCGACAGGAACTTGAAAAACTGTTTTTT

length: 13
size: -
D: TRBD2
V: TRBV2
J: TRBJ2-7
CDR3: CASTSGASYEQYF
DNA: TGTGCCAGCACGAGCGGGGCTTCCTACGAGCAGTACTTC

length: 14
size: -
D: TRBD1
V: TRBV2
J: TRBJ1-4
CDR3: CASSVQGMGEKLFF
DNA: TGTGCCAGCAGTGTACAGGGGATGGGTGAAAAACTGTTTTTT

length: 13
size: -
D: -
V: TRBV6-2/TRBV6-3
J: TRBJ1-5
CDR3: CASSPGLGGPQHF
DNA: TGTGCCAGCAGCCCGGGGCTCGGGGGGCCCCAGCATTTT

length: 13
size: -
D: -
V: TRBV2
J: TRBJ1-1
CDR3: CASTETWNTEAFF
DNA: TGTGCCAGCACTGAGACATGGAACACTGAAGCTTTCTTT

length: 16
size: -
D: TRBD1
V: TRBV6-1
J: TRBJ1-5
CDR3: CASSDPSRQGNQPQHF
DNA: TGTGCCAGCAGTGATCCGTCCCGACAGGGGAATCAGCCCCAGCATTTT

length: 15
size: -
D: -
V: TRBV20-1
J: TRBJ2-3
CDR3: CSASSPTGIPDTQYF
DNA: TGCAGTGCTAGTAGTCCAACAGGCATCCCAGATACGCAGTATTTT